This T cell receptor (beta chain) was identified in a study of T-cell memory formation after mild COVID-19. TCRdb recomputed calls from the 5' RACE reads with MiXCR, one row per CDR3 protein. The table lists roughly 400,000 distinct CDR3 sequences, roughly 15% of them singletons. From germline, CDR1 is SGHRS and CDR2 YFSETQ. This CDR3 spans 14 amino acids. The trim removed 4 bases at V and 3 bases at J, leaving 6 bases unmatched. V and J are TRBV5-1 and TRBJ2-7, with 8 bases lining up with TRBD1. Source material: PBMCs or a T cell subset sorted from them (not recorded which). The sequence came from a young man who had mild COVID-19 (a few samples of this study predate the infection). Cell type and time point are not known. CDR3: CASSTGQGLYEQYF. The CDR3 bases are TGCGCCAGCAGCACCGGACAGGGTCTCTACGAGCAGTACTTC.